This passage covers 15 T cell receptor beta chains from one sample sequenced in a study of T-cell reconstitution after alpha-beta-depleted transplantation in children (dated by TCRdb to 2015 to 2016). Receptor libraries were prepared by PCR. The sequencer was an Illumina HiSeq 2500. Molecular barcoding was employed in the preparation of TCR libraries, with unique molecular identifiers being used to normalize TCRbeta repertoire quantification. In-frame beta chains were kept once TCRdb had trimmed the public reads at Q25 with fastp and called clones with MiXCR. One record per CDR3 amino acid sequence lists the most common genes and DNA. The sample table lists more than 200,000 distinct CDR3 sequences, approximately 9.7% of them with a count of one. Together, the top ten hold 5% to 6% of the sample. The specimen was PBMCs from the stem cell graft donor, collected from the stem cell graft. The receptors derive from a human donor who donated a stem cell graft to a child with SCID.

The CDR3 nucleotides read TGTGCCAGCACAAGGGGGCTTTTCGGCAATGAGCAGTTCTTC. It is translated as CASTRGLFGNEQFF. V is TRBV6-1 and J is TRBJ2-1; 7 bases align to TRBD1. J lost 6 bases, V lost 7 bases, and 9 bases had no gene match. The CDR3 length is 14 residues. Germline loops: CDR1 MNHNS, CDR2 SASEGT.

The rearrangement links TRBV3-1 to TRBJ1-1; D possibly corresponds to TRBD1 (5 bases). The CDR3 has 14 residues. The V end was cut by 2 bases, the J end by 2 bases, with 9 bases between. CDR1 and CDR2 from the germline V gene are LGHDT and YNNKEL (reference sequence). CDR3 coding DNA: TGTGCCAGCAGCCAACGGGGGAGTAACACTGAAGCTTTCTTT. It codes for CASSQRGSNTEAFF.

This clonotype was recorded at least ten times. The chain is built from TRBV5-1 and TRBJ2-5; 11 positions agree with TRBD2. After removal of 4 bases from V and 2 bases from J, the junction contained 7 bases not matched to a gene. CDR1 and CDR2 from the germline V gene are SGHRS and YFSETQ. The CDR3 totals 16 residues. In nucleotides, the CDR3 is TGCGCCAGCAGCCTAGGAACTAGCGGGGGACAAGAGACCCAGTACTTC. The encoded protein is CASSLGTSGGQETQYF. Together with reference TRBV5-1 and TRBJ2-5, the CDR3 gives the full variable domain: KAGVTQTPRYLIKTRGQQVTLSCSPISGHRSVSWYQQTPGQGLQFLFEYFSETQRNKGNFPGRFSGRQFSNSRSEMNVSTLELGDSALYLCASSLGTSGGQETQYFGPGTRLLVL.

The sample holds a few counts of this clonotype. The chain has TRBV11-2 and TRBJ1-2; 9 positions agree with TRBD1. Germline lookup yields CDR1 SGHAT and CDR2 FQNNGV. This CDR3 has 15 amino acids. J gave up 5 bases and V 4 bases, and 8 bases lay outside the gene matches. The DNA for the CDR3 is TGTGCCAGCAGCTACGCACAGGGGGCTTGGTATGGCTACACCTTC. Residues: CASSYAQGAWYGYTF.

This clonotype was seen a few times. A read error may account for a junction end that differs from germline. The chain carries TRBV5-6 and TRBJ2-5, with TRBD2 matching over 7 bases. Germline V gene data show CDR1 as SGHDT and CDR2 as YYEEEE. The CDR3 consists of 17 residues. CDR3 sequence: CATSQAGVVFRAETQYF. As DNA, the CDR3 is TGTGCCACCAGCCAGGCGGGGGTCGTCTTTCGCGCGGAGACCCAGTACTTC.

This clonotype was recorded many times. The rearrangement links TRBV5-1 to TRBJ1-1; 7 nucleotides match TRBD1. Germline CDR1 SGHRS, CDR2 YFSETQ. Trimming at V came to 2 bases and at J to 4 bases, leaving 23 bases not matched to a gene. The CDR3 is made up of 20 amino acids. The CDR3 coding sequence is TGCGCCAGCAGCTTACACCTACCAAACCGGGACAGCAGACGGGGCACTGAAGCTTTCTTT. This gives the protein CASSLHLPNRDSRRGTEAFF.

This chain links TRBV5-1 with TRBJ1-2; D ambiguous. The germline V gene encodes CDR1 SGHRS and CDR2 YFSETQ. The CDR3 extends over 15 amino acids. The V and J ends lost 0 bases and 4 bases respectively, with 13 bases between them. The CDR3 sequence is CASSLVAQRSYGYTF. CDR3 nucleotide sequence: TGCGCCAGCAGCTTGGTGGCACAACGAAGCTATGGCTACACCTTC.

This clonotype was counted many times. The chain couples TRBV28 to TRBJ1-2; the D is unclear. The CDR3 runs to 12 residues. V was trimmed by 3 bases and J by 4 bases, leaving 6 bases between them. The germline CDR1 and CDR2 sequences are MDHEN and SYDVKM. CDR3 sequence (DNA): TGTGCCAGCAGTTTCCGGGGCTATGGCTACACCTTC. It specifies CASSFRGYGYTF.

This clonotype was seen repeatedly, ten times or more. The CDR3, as DNA: TGCGCCAGCAGCCAAGATGTGCGGTTCTTGCAAGAGACCCAGTACTTC. It encodes CASSQDVRFLQETQYF. J is TRBJ2-5 and V is TRBV4-3; D is ambiguous. V shed 0 bases and J shed 2 bases, with 13 bases lying between them. Germline V gene data show CDR1 as LGHNA and CDR2 as YSLEER. The CDR3 totals 16 residues.

This clonotype was seen ten or more times. V gene TRBV20-1 combines with J gene TRBJ1-1; TRBD1 matches at 9 bases. The CDR3 loop spans 15 amino acids. With 3 bases clipped from V and 3 bases from J, the junction kept 8 bases outside the gene matches. Germline V lookup: CDR1 DFQATT, CDR2 SNEGSKA (reference sequence). CDR3 nucleotide sequence: TGCAGTGCTAGGACAGGGGGTCATTGGGACACTGAAGCTTTCTTT. As protein: CSARTGGHWDTEAFF.

This clonotype was recorded many times. V and J are TRBV5-1 and TRBJ2-3; 9 bases agree with TRBD1. The CDR3 is 16 amino acids. V lost 4 bases, J lost 1 base, and 7 bases stayed unmatched. Germline V gene sequence: CDR1 SGHRS, CDR2 YFSETQ. CDR3 in DNA: TGCGCCAGCAGCACCTCGGACAGGGGTGGCACAGATACGCAGTATTTT. Protein sequence: CASSTSDRGGTDTQYF.

This clonotype has a count of ten or more. V gene TRBV6-5 combines with J gene TRBJ1-6; D perhaps matches TRBD1 (6 bases). V lost 5 bases and J lost 10, with 21 bases in between. CDR1 is MNHEY and CDR2 is SVGAGI in the germline V gene. The CDR3 sequence is 16 residues long. In nucleotides, the CDR3 is TGTGCCAGCAGTCCGAGGGGGGAGTCGTTTTGGTCACCCCTCCACTTT. It codes for CASSPRGESFWSPLHF.

This clonotype came up a few times. The chain couples TRBV15 to TRBJ2-2; D gene uncertain. Trimming pared 3 bases from V and 5 bases from J, leaving 4 bases between. Germline lookup yields CDR1 LNHNV and CDR2 YYDKDF (reference sequence). The CDR3 totals 12 residues. The CDR3 is CATSSLTGELFF. The DNA for the CDR3 is TGTGCCACCAGCAGTCTAACCGGGGAGCTGTTTTTT.

This clonotype has only a few counts. The chain links TRBV21-1 to TRBJ2-7; the tabulated D call, TRBD2, remains unverified against the DNA. TRBV21-1 is listed as a pseudogene. The CDR3 has 16 amino acids. In DNA form, the CDR3 reads TGTGCCAGCAGCTCGGCCGAGGCCCGGGCCCACTACGAGCAGTACTTC. This encodes CASSSAEARAHYEQYF.

This clonotype was recorded at least ten times. The chain joins TRBV27 to TRBJ2-7; TRBD1 is a possible D gene (6 bases). The CDR3 covers 13 residues. Germline-derived CDR1 and CDR2 are MNHEY and SMNVEV (reference sequence). The ends were cut back, 3 bases at V and 2 bases at J, with 8 bases in the middle. The CDR3 DNA reads TGTGCCAGCAGTTTCACAGGGACCTACGAGCAGTACTTC. This gives the protein CASSFTGTYEQYF.